These 27 T cell receptor beta chains were sequenced from one sample in a study of beta chain features in type 1 diabetes. Reverse transcribing all isolated RNA meant expressed TCRB transcripts were sequenced. Assay used: immunoSEQ multiplex PCR; TCRdb lists only in-frame clones, some missing. The repertoire includes some 190,000 clones, less than 10% of them detected once, and approximately 0.54% sits in the top ten. Their antigens are not known. The study, taken as a whole, reports: People with Type 1 diabetes carried modestly yet significantly shorter TCRB CDR3s in all four CD4+ subsets.

Sample: central memory CD4+ T cells from blood. The source is a man younger than 35 with type 1 diabetes.

This clone occurred a few times. The rearrangement links TRBV2 to TRBJ1-4; D is ambiguous. CDR3 length: 16 amino acids. Germline V lookup: CDR1 SNHLY, CDR2 FYNNEI. Trimming pared 3 bases from V and 7 bases from J, leaving 18 bases between. The CDR3 DNA sequence: TGTGCCAGCAGTGACCCGACACGCGATAAACGTGAAAAACTGTTTTTT. This sequence encodes CASSDPTRDKREKLFF.

This chain uses TRBV7-9 with TRBJ2-1; TRBD2 might be the D (5 bases). The CDR3 runs to 15 residues. The germline V gene has CDR1 SEHNR and CDR2 FQNEAQ (reference sequence). V was cut by 3 bases and J by 0 bases, with 9 bases left in between. The CDR3 DNA reads TGTGCCAGCAGCTTGTTAGGGAGCTCCTACAATGAGCAGTTCTTC. Translated, it gives CASSLLGSSYNEQFF. Full variable domain (remainder filled in from reference TRBV7-9 and TRBJ2-1): DTGVSQNPRHKITKRGQNVTFRCDPISEHNRLYWYRQTLGQGPEFLTYFQNEAQLEKSRLLSDRFSAERPKGSFSTLEIQRTEQGDSAMYLCASSLLGSSYNEQFFGPGTRLTVL.

The chain is built from TRBV18 and TRBJ2-3; possible D gene TRBD2, 5 bases. There are 15 residues in the CDR3. Germline V lookup: CDR1 KGHSH, CDR2 LQKENI. Trimming stripped 6 bases from V and 0 bases from J, with 13 bases between. The CDR3: CASSYDYLSTDTQYF. CDR3 DNA: TGTGCCAGCTCTTACGACTATCTCAGCACAGATACGCAGTATTTT. The full variable domain, its missing parts supplied by reference TRBV18 and TRBJ2-3, is NAGVMQNPRHLVRRRGQEARLRCSPMKGHSHVYWYRQLPEEGLKFMVYLQKENIIDESGMPKERFSAEFPKEGPSILRIQQVVRGDSAAYFCASSYDYLSTDTQYFGPGTRLTVL.

The chain joins TRBV6-1 to TRBJ1-4; 7 nucleotides line up with TRBD1. This CDR3 region has 16 residues. Germline-derived CDR1 and CDR2 are MNHNS and SASEGT. Unmatched junction bases numbered 8, after V lost 4 bases and J lost 3 bases. CDR3 DNA sequence: TGTGCCAGCAGTGGAGATCGACAGGGAGCTAATGAAAAACTGTTTTTT. Its protein is CASSGDRQGANEKLFF.

The CDR3 protein is CASRHEDREGLGSYEQYF. The CDR3 nucleotides read TGTGCCAGCAGGCACGAGGACAGGGAAGGTCTTGGCTCCTACGAGCAGTACTTC. The rearrangement joins TRBV7-4 to TRBJ2-7, with 8 bases identical to TRBD1. V lost 6 bases and J lost 0; bases outside the gene matches: 16. The germline V gene has CDR1 SGHVT and CDR2 SQSDAQ. This CDR3 region has 18 residues.

The CDR3 DNA is TGTGCCTGGAGTGTAAACAGGGCCGGAAAACTGTTTTTT. Translated: CAWSVNRAGKLFF. The chain links TRBV30 to TRBJ1-4; maybe TRBD1 (6 bases). Germline assignment: CDR1 GTSNPN and CDR2 SVGIG (reference sequence). This CDR3 contains 13 residues. With 0 bases removed from V and 10 bases from J, the gap between germline ends came to 12 bases.

A few counts support this clone. This sequence joins TRBV29-1 and TRBJ1-1; 7 bases agree with TRBD1. Losses at the gene ends were 7 bases for V and 0 bases for J; bases not matched to a gene: 5. CDR1 and CDR2 (germline): SQVTM, ANQGSEA. The CDR3 sequence is 13 residues long. CDR3 loop: CSGGQLLNTEAFF. The CDR3 DNA follows: TGCAGCGGGGGACAGCTCTTGAACACTGAAGCTTTCTTT.

This chain uses TRBV5-1 with TRBJ1-2; 11 bases line up with TRBD1. CDR1 is SGHRS and CDR2 is YFSETQ in the germline V gene. Germline trimming cut 4 bases from V and 7 bases from J; bases unmatched to any gene: 6. The length of the CDR3 is 14 residues. CDR3: CASSPGQGVSGYTF. The CDR3 region has the DNA TGCGCCAGCAGCCCGGGACAGGGGGTATCTGGCTACACCTTC.

This clone was observed a few times. The CDR3 DNA follows: TGTGCCAGCAGTTACCAACCCCCCGCCGGGGGGACTGAAGCTTTCTTT. Translated, it gives CASSYQPPAGGTEAFF. This chain joins TRBV6-5 and TRBJ1-1, with D possibly TRBD1 on 5 matching bases. The length of the CDR3 is 16 residues. Germline V CDR1 and CDR2: MNHEY, SVGAGI. V shed 2 bases and J shed 5 bases, with 18 bases lying between them.

V usage is TRBV6-5 and J usage is TRBJ1-5; tentative D call: TRBD1 (6 bases). The CDR3 totals 14 residues. The germline CDR1 and CDR2 sequences are MNHEY and SVGAGI. V was trimmed by 5 bases and J by 5 bases, leaving 13 bases between them. The CDR3 bases are TGTGCCAGCAGTGCACAGGGTGTTGATCAGCCCCAGCATTTT. Translated: CASSAQGVDQPQHF.

V usage is TRBV7-2 and J usage is TRBJ2-3, with TRBD1 identical over 7 bases. Germline CDR1 reads SGHTA; CDR2 reads FQGNSA. V gave up 2 bases and J gave up 6 bases; unmatched junction bases: 11. The CDR3 contains 16 residues. In DNA, the CDR3 is TGTGCCAGCAGCTTAATGGGGGCAGGGGGACAGGATACGCAGTATTTT. Protein sequence: CASSLMGAGGQDTQYF.

This clone was counted only a few times. This chain connects TRBV5-1 to TRBJ2-7; D is ambiguous. V dropped 0 bases and J dropped 0 bases, with 10 bases sitting between them. CDR1 is SGHRS and CDR2 is YFSETQ in the germline V gene. The CDR3 is made up of 15 amino acids. The CDR3 sequence: CASSLGRSSSYEQYF. In DNA form, the CDR3 reads TGCGCCAGCAGCTTGGGCAGGTCGAGCTCCTACGAGCAGTACTTC.

This clone has more than one count but fewer than ten. The CDR3 coding sequence is TGTGCCAGCAGCCGACAGGGCTGGGCAGGGAGGTCCTACAATGAGCAGTTCTTC. Residues: CASSRQGWAGRSYNEQFF. The chain links TRBV7-2 to TRBJ2-1; D is possibly TRBD1 (7 bases). Germline V gene data show CDR1 as SGHTA and CDR2 as FQGNSA. The CDR3 is 18 residues long. The ends were cut back, 5 bases at V and 1 base at J, with 21 bases in the middle.

This chain uses TRBV7-2 with TRBJ2-5; TRBD2 matches 7 bases. This CDR3 region has 14 residues. Germline-derived CDR1 and CDR2 are SGHTA and FQGNSA. Trimming cost V 5 bases and J 7 bases; bases outside gene matches: 10. CDR3 in amino acids: CASSPFGGGGTQYF. CDR3 coding DNA: TGTGCCAGCAGCCCTTTTGGAGGCGGGGGGACCCAGTACTTC. The full variable domain, in which reference TRBV7-2 and TRBJ2-5 provide the parts outside the CDR3, is GAGVSQSPSNKVTEKGKDVELRCDPISGHTALYWYRQSLGQGLEFLIYFQGNSAPDKSGLPSDRFSAERTGGSVSTLTIQRTQQEDSAVYLCASSPFGGGGTQYFGPGTRLLVL.

This clone has more than one count but fewer than ten. V is TRBV4-3 and J is TRBJ2-1; 7 bases agree with TRBD2. CDR1 and CDR2 from the germline V gene are LGHNA and YSLEER. Trimming took 2 bases from V and 5 from J; bases not matched to a gene: 6. The CDR3 extends over 15 amino acids. The CDR3 coding sequence is TGCGCCAGCAGCCAAACGGTCGGGGGGAACAATGAGCAGTTCTTC. Translated, it gives CASSQTVGGNNEQFF.

This clone has just a few counts. CDR3 DNA sequence: TGTGCCAGCTACTGGCGGACAGGGAGCACTGAAGCTTTCTTT. As protein: CASYWRTGSTEAFF. The V gene is TRBV13, the J gene TRBJ1-1, with 8 bases aligning to TRBD1. V was pared by 8 bases and J by 4 bases, with 9 bases of the junction left unmatched. CDR3 length equals 14 residues. The germline V gene has CDR1 PRHDT and CDR2 FYEKMQ (reference sequence). Complete variable domain (other parts from reference TRBV13 and TRBJ1-1): AAGVIQSPRHLIKEKRETATLKCYPIPRHDTVYWYQQGPGQDPQFLISFYEKMQSDKGSIPDRFSAQQFSDYHSELNMSSLELGDSALYFCASYWRTGSTEAFFGQGTRLTVV.

The V call is TRBV4-3, the J call TRBJ1-3; D is perhaps TRBD1 (5 bases). Trimming pared 2 bases from V and 4 bases from J, leaving 6 bases between. The CDR3 spans 13 residues. Germline-derived CDR1 and CDR2 are LGHNA and YSLEER. This chain's CDR3 is CASSQQGGNTIYF. CDR3 in DNA: TGCGCCAGCAGCCAACAGGGAGGAAACACCATATATTTT.

This clone turned up a few times. The chain combines TRBV15 with TRBJ2-2; possible D gene TRBD1, 5 bases. From germline, CDR1 is LNHNV and CDR2 YYDKDF (reference sequence). CDR3 length: 17 amino acids. The ends were cut back, 3 bases at V and 1 base at J, with 15 bases in the middle. The CDR3 region is CATSRDTLTGNTGELFF. The CDR3 coding sequence is TGTGCCACCAGCAGGGATACTCTAACAGGGAACACCGGGGAGCTGTTTTTT.

Only a few counts were recorded for this clone. The chain couples TRBV5-1 to TRBJ2-1, with TRBD2 as a possible D gene (5 bases). Germline V lookup: CDR1 SGHRS, CDR2 YFSETQ. The CDR3 sequence is 15 residues long. The ends were cut back, 4 bases at V and 6 bases at J, with 17 bases in the middle. The CDR3 DNA reads as TGCGCCAGCAGCCCCTTACAAGGGAGAAGCAATGAGCAGTTCTTC. It yields the protein CASSPLQGRSNEQFF.

A few counts support this clone. Additional DNA sequences in this sample encode the identical CDR3. The rearrangement uses TRBV5-1 and TRBJ2-7, with D maybe TRBD1 (7 bases). The V and J ends lost 4 bases and 6 bases respectively, with 11 bases between them. Looked up from germline, CDR1 is SGHRS and CDR2 is YFSETQ. The CDR3 extends over 12 amino acids. CDR3 in amino acids: CASSGGTAEQYF. CDR3 sequence (DNA): TGCGCCAGCAGCGGGGGGACAGCCGAGCAGTACTTC.

As DNA, the CDR3 is TGTGCCAGCAGCTTAGGGGGCTGGGGTTCACCCCTCCACTTT. It encodes CASSLGGWGSPLHF. The chain joins TRBV7-9 to TRBJ1-6; possible D gene TRBD1, 5 bases. CDR3 size: 14 residues. Germline CDR1 and CDR2: SEHNR and FQNEAQ (reference sequence). Trimming pared 1 base from V and 9 bases from J, leaving 10 bases between.

The chain uses TRBV28 and TRBJ2-5; possible D gene TRBD1, 5 bases. Germline CDR1 is MDHEN and CDR2 is SYDVKM. This CDR3 has 14 residues. V was pared by 3 bases and J by 4 bases, with 12 bases between. CDR3 nucleotide sequence: TGTGCCAGCAGTTTGATCGCAGGGCCAGAGACCCAGTACTTC. This gives the protein CASSLIAGPETQYF.

The rearrangement links TRBV10-3 to TRBJ2-1, with 7 bases aligning to TRBD2. CDR3 length: 15 amino acids. Looked up from germline, CDR1 is ENHRY and CDR2 is SYGVKD. Trimming cost V 3 bases and J 7 bases; bases outside gene matches: 9. The CDR3 coding sequence is TGTGCCATCAGTGATTGGGGGGGAGGGAGGAATGAGCAGTTCTTC. Translation: CAISDWGGGRNEQFF.

The gene calls are TRBV18 and TRBJ2-6; TRBD1 matches at 9 bases. Germline V gene sequence: CDR1 KGHSH, CDR2 LQKENI. V was clipped by 3 bases and J by 0 bases; unmatched bases: 6. This CDR3 has 18 amino acids. CDR3 region: CASSPLDRGNSGANVLTF. CDR3 in DNA: TGTGCCAGCTCACCCTTGGACAGGGGAAACTCTGGGGCCAACGTCCTGACTTTC.

The chain links TRBV7-2 to TRBJ2-5; 10 bases are a match to TRBD1. CDR1 and CDR2 (germline): SGHTA, FQGNSA. The trim removed 5 bases at V and 5 bases at J, leaving 8 bases unmatched. The CDR3 contains 15 residues. DNA for the CDR3: TGTGCCAGCAGCCCCGGACAGGGGGGGGGCGAGACCCAGTACTTC. This sequence encodes CASSPGQGGGETQYF.

In this sample, this clone turned up a few times. This sequence joins TRBV7-8 and TRBJ2-2; 14 bases match TRBD2. This CDR3 is built from 18 residues. Germline-derived CDR1 and CDR2 are SGHVS and FQNEAQ. V shed 4 bases and J 0 bases; nucleotides not matched to a gene: 4. The CDR3 region has the DNA TGTGCCAGCAGCTCGGGGACTAGCGGGGGCGCGAACACCGGGGAGCTGTTTTTT. This codes for CASSSGTSGGANTGELFF.

The chain is built from TRBV5-4 and TRBJ2-5, with a tentative D call TRBD2 (6 bases). The V gene's germline CDR1 is SGHNT and CDR2 YYREEE (reference sequence). V was shortened by 4 bases and J by 9 bases, with 22 bases between the two germline ends. This CDR3 has 15 residues. CDR3 nucleotide sequence: TGTGCCAGCAGCCCTCTCGGGGCAGGCAGGAGGGCCCAGTACTTC. Protein product: CASSPLGAGRRAQYF.